The 30 T cell receptor beta chains presented below share a single source sample, sequenced in a study of T cells in Graves' hyperthyroidism and ophthalmopathy. What was amplified from RNA transcripts were TCR beta CDR3 regions. A set of HTBI primers served as the primers for a first-round RT-PCR of the TCR CDR3. TCRdb independently ran MiXCR on the multiplex PCR reads; one entry per CDR3 protein. The table includes about 360,000 distinct CDR3 sequences, approximately 13% detected once. Sequencing was done on a sample of blood. The receptors were gathered from a woman in her late teens or twenties with Graves' hyperthyroidism.

This clonotype was picked up a small number of times. This chain uses TRBV6-1 with TRBJ2-2, with 7 bases identical to TRBD2. This CDR3 comprises 16 residues. CDR1 and CDR2 from the germline V gene are MNHNS and SASEGT. V lost 6 bases to trimming and J lost 4 bases; unmatched junction nucleotides: 11. The CDR3 nucleotides are TGTGCCAGCAGCTTTAGACACCGGACTAGCACCGGGGAGCTGTTTTTT. Encoded protein: CASSFRHRTSTGELFF.

This clonotype has at least ten counts. The V and J genes are TRBV11-2 and TRBJ1-2; 7 bases map to TRBD1. The CDR3 spans 12 residues. V gave up 8 bases and J gave up 7 bases; unmatched junction bases: 7. The germline V gene has CDR1 SGHAT and CDR2 FQNNGV. CDR3 region: CASWDSSSGYTF. DNA for the CDR3: TGTGCCAGCTGGGACAGCTCCTCTGGCTACACCTTC.

This clonotype was seen only a few times. The chain combines TRBV5-4 with TRBJ1-4, with D tentatively TRBD1 (6 bases). The CDR3 covers 15 residues. Looked up from germline, CDR1 is SGHNT and CDR2 is YYREEE (reference sequence). Deletions cut 0 bases from V and 11 bases from J, with 17 bases between. CDR3 sequence (DNA): TGTGCCAGCAGCTTGGCCGGGGGGGCTTCTGAGAAACTGTTTTTT. This translates into CASSLAGGASEKLFF.

This clonotype was detected ten times or more. J is TRBJ2-3 and V is TRBV28; D may be TRBD1 (6 bases). The CDR3 spans 15 residues. V lost 6 bases and J lost 0, with 13 bases in between. In germline, CDR1 is MDHEN, CDR2 SYDVKM. The chain's CDR3 is CASSDRMTSTDTQYF. The CDR3 nucleotides read TGTGCCAGCAGCGACAGGATGACTAGCACAGATACGCAGTATTTT.

This clonotype was detected only a few times. The J gene is TRBJ2-7, the V gene TRBV10-1, with TRBD1 matching 8 bases. The V gene end was trimmed by 10 bases and the J gene end by 3 bases; junction bases not matched to a gene: 17. CDR3 length equals 16 residues. Per germline, CDR1 WNHNN and CDR2 SYGVQD (reference sequence). CDR3 sequence (DNA): TGCGCCACCCGAATTCCCCGACAGGGGTCCCACTACGAGCAGTACTTC. It codes for CATRIPRQGSHYEQYF.

This clonotype was counted at least ten times. The V and J genes are TRBV3-1 and TRBJ1-4; D possibly corresponds to TRBD1 (6 bases). The CDR3 consists of 15 residues. CDR1 and CDR2 from the germline V gene are LGHDT and YNNKEL (reference sequence). Trimming cost V 6 bases and J 0 bases, with 11 bases left between them. The CDR3, as DNA: TGTGCCAGCAGTCATGAGGGGGCAACTAATGAAAAACTGTTTTTT. The encoded protein is CASSHEGATNEKLFF.

This clonotype was recorded many times. The V and J genes are TRBV6-1 and TRBJ1-6, with TRBD1 identical over 7 bases. CDR3 size: 15 residues. V lost 6 bases and J lost 8; bases outside the gene matches: 10. Germline CDR1 and CDR2: MNHNS and SASEGT. CDR3 sequence (DNA): TGTGCCAGCAGAATAAGCGGACAGGCCGATTCACCCCTCCACTTT. Its translation: CASRISGQADSPLHF.

The sample holds many counts of this clonotype. This chain links TRBV2 with TRBJ1-2; D remains ambiguous. Germline V gene data show CDR1 as SNHLY and CDR2 as FYNNEI. The CDR3 sequence is 14 residues long. Trimming pared 9 bases from V and 0 bases from J, leaving 14 bases between. The CDR3 sequence: CARSFDITNYGYTF. CDR3 in DNA: TGTGCCAGGAGCTTTGATATCACTAACTATGGCTACACCTTC.

This clonotype was seen many times. This chain connects TRBV4-1 to TRBJ2-5; D uncertain. Per the germline V gene, CDR1 is MGHRA and CDR2 is YSYEKL. Trimming removed 4 bases at V and 1 base at J, with 16 bases between. The length of the CDR3 is 16 residues. CDR3 DNA sequence: TGCGCCAGCAGCCTCGGGCTGGGAATACCCCAAGAGACCCAGTACTTC. Encoded protein: CASSLGLGIPQETQYF.

This clonotype showed up many times. A junction boundary mismatches the germline segment, possibly from a read error. The chain employs TRBV20-1 and TRBJ2-1; 8 bases are a match to TRBD2. The germline V gene encodes CDR1 DFQATT and CDR2 SNEGSKA (reference sequence). The CDR3 has 18 residues. CDR3 region: CSARDFSGGAGSFNEQFF. The DNA of the CDR3 is TGCAGTGCTAGAGACTTCTCCGGGGGGGCAGGATCCTTCAATGAGCAGTTCTTC.

This clonotype has at least ten counts. The CDR3 DNA reads TGTGCCAGCAGTTTTCCGACCGGACTAGCGGGGGACCAAGATGAGCAGTTCTTC. Translating it yields CASSFPTGLAGDQDEQFF. This sequence joins TRBV28 and TRBJ2-1, with 13 nucleotides matching TRBD2. The ends lost 3 bases at V and 8 bases at J; junction bases unmatched: 13. This CDR3 is 18 amino acids long. Per germline, CDR1 MDHEN and CDR2 SYDVKM.

Only a few counts were recorded for this clonotype. This may stem from a read error, because a much larger clone lies one nucleotide away. V gene TRBV20-1 combines with J gene TRBJ2-5; no definite D call. The CDR3 is made up of 11 amino acids. Germline lookup yields CDR1 DFQATT and CDR2 SNEGSKA (reference sequence). The CDR3 protein is CSARAQESQYF. CDR3 coding DNA: TGCAGTGCTAGGGCCCAAGAGAGCCAGTACTTC.

This clonotype was recorded many times. This chain joins TRBV20-1 and TRBJ1-2; TRBD1 might be the D (6 bases). The germline gives CDR1 DFQATT, CDR2 SNEGSKA (reference sequence). V shed 6 bases and J shed 9 bases, with 23 bases lying between them. The CDR3 length is 14 residues. This CDR3 is CSARTAFFPMSYTF. In DNA, the CDR3 is TGCAGTGCCCGGACAGCCTTCTTCCCTATGAGCTACACCTTC.

This clonotype was detected many times. The gene calls are TRBV10-3 and TRBJ2-7; D not certain. V gave up 3 bases and J gave up 0 bases, with 12 bases separating them. The V gene's germline CDR1 is ENHRY and CDR2 SYGVKD. CDR3 length: 15 amino acids. CDR3 DNA sequence: TGTGCCATCAGTGATAGGCAGGAAGCCTCCTACGAGCAGTACTTC. This encodes CAISDRQEASYEQYF.

The sample holds many counts of this clonotype. The chain combines TRBV20-1 with TRBJ1-6; D possibly corresponds to TRBD1 (6 bases). Germline loops: CDR1 DFQATT, CDR2 SNEGSKA (reference sequence). The CDR3 has 16 amino acids. Trimming stripped 4 bases from V and 0 bases from J, with 13 bases between. The CDR3 nucleotides are TGCAGTGCTATCCCCAGGGGTAGCTCCTATAATTCACCCCTCCACTTT. It specifies CSAIPRGSSYNSPLHF.

This clonotype was recorded at least ten times. J is TRBJ2-1 and V is TRBV2, with D perhaps assigned TRBD1 or TRBD2 (5 bases each). Trimming took 6 bases from V and 2 from J, leaving 8 bases between them. Germline CDR1 SNHLY, CDR2 FYNNEI. The CDR3 is 13 residues long. Here the CDR3 reads CASRGTPYNEQFF. Here the CDR3 DNA reads TGTGCCAGCAGGGGGACCCCCTACAATGAGCAGTTCTTC.

This clonotype showed up many times. The chain links TRBV30 to TRBJ1-1, with D tentatively TRBD1 (5 bases). Trimming cost V 4 bases and J 8 bases, with 14 bases left between them. CDR1 and CDR2 from the germline V gene are GTSNPN and SVGIG (reference sequence). The CDR3 consists of 12 residues. The CDR3 DNA follows: TGTGCCTGGACATTGGGGGGGTTCGAAGCTTTCTTT. Translating it yields CAWTLGGFEAFF.

The rearrangement uses TRBV5-4 and TRBJ2-7, with TRBD2 identical over 7 bases. The CDR3 runs to 15 residues. J gave up 5 bases and V 0 bases, and 8 bases lay outside the gene matches. Germline assignment: CDR1 SGHNT and CDR2 YYREEE (reference sequence). The CDR3 region is CASSLAGGSFNEQYF. The CDR3, as DNA: TGTGCCAGCAGCTTGGCGGGCGGGAGCTTCAACGAGCAGTACTTC.

This clonotype was observed at least ten times. The gene calls are TRBV20-1 and TRBJ2-7, with D unresolved. Deletions cut 5 bases from V and 2 bases from J, with 16 bases between. Germline V gives CDR1 DFQATT, CDR2 SNEGSKA (reference sequence). The CDR3 covers 14 residues. The CDR3 DNA reads TGCAGTGCTCCCGACCGATCGCGTACCTACGAGCAGTACTTC. Protein sequence: CSAPDRSRTYEQYF.

The CDR3 spells CRQGPESTEAFF. The CDR3 DNA reads as TGCAGGCAGGGCCCTGAAAGTACTGAAGCTTTCTTT. The chain uses TRBV20-1 and TRBJ1-1; tentatively, D is TRBD1 (5 bases). Germline CDR1 reads DFQATT; CDR2 reads SNEGSKA (reference sequence). This CDR3 is 12 amino acids long.

The V call is TRBV2, the J call TRBJ1-6; D ambiguous. V dropped 8 bases and J dropped 10 bases, with 15 bases sitting between them. This CDR3 comprises 13 residues. Looked up from germline, CDR1 is SNHLY and CDR2 is FYNNEI. The DNA for the CDR3 is TGTGCCAGCCACCAGGACTTAGGGTCACCCCTCCACTTT. Translation gives CASHQDLGSPLHF.

The chain recombines TRBV5-1 with TRBJ2-1; D gene ambiguous. The germline V and J ends were trimmed by 4 bases and 2 bases, with 7 bases remaining between them. Germline assignment: CDR1 SGHRS and CDR2 YFSETQ. CDR3 length: 13 residues. The CDR3 protein is CASSMETYNEQFF. The CDR3 nucleotides read TGCGCCAGCAGCATGGAGACCTACAATGAGCAGTTCTTC.

There are many counts of this clonotype. The J gene is TRBJ2-3, the V gene TRBV10-3; TRBD1 matches at 10 bases. After removal of 11 bases from V and 5 bases from J, the junction contained 7 bases not matched to a gene. This CDR3 has 13 amino acids. From germline, CDR1 is ENHRY and CDR2 SYGVKD. Here the CDR3 DNA reads TGTGCCTCGACAGGGGGCAATGGAGATACGCAGTATTTT. Protein: CASTGGNGDTQYF.

This clonotype was seen ten or more times. This chain connects TRBV5-6 to TRBJ2-1; TRBD2 aligns across 10 bases. V trimming: 4 bases; J trimming: 5 bases; junction bases outside the gene matches: 12. This CDR3 has 17 residues. Germline V gene lookup returns CDR1 SGHDT and CDR2 YYEEEE. The CDR3 sequence is CASSPKAGTSDDNEQFF. CDR3 sequence (DNA): TGTGCCAGCAGCCCGAAGGCCGGGACTAGCGATGACAATGAGCAGTTCTTC.

At least ten counts were recorded for this clonotype. The chain carries TRBV27 and TRBJ2-3; D not certain. V lost 8 bases and J lost 0, with 9 bases in between. The CDR3 spans 13 residues. Germline loops: CDR1 MNHEY, CDR2 SMNVEV (reference sequence). CDR3 DNA: TGTGCCAGCCGCATTTCTAGCACAGATACGCAGTATTTT. Amino acid sequence: CASRISSTDTQYF.

This clonotype has ten or more counts. The CDR3 coding sequence is TGTGCCAGCAGTGCCCCCGGGGGGGCAACAGATACGCAGTATTTT. Encoded protein: CASSAPGGATDTQYF. The rearrangement links TRBV6-1 to TRBJ2-3; 8 nucleotides line up with TRBD2. From germline, CDR1 is MNHNS and CDR2 SASEGT. V shed 4 bases, J shed 3 bases, and the junction held 6 bases outside the gene matches. The CDR3 sequence is 15 residues long.

The table lists this clonotype with many counts. The chain is built from TRBV20-1 and TRBJ1-2; D call uncertain. CDR3 length equals 19 residues. The V end was cut by 0 bases, the J end by 8 bases, with 31 bases between. Germline V lookup: CDR1 DFQATT, CDR2 SNEGSKA (reference sequence). The CDR3 sequence: CSARDLIRPEDPGIDGYTF. CDR3 coding DNA: TGCAGTGCTAGAGATCTCATCCGCCCCGAGGACCCCGGGATTGACGGCTACACCTTC.

At least ten counts were recorded for this clonotype. The chain couples TRBV27 to TRBJ1-1; a possible D gene is TRBD1 (6 bases). CDR3 length: 14 amino acids. CDR1 and CDR2 from the germline V gene are MNHEY and SMNVEV (reference sequence). The V and J ends lost 8 bases and 3 bases respectively, with 16 bases between them. CDR3 sequence reads: CASGGGKRDTEAFF. The DNA of the CDR3 is TGTGCCAGCGGTGGGGGCAAGAGGGACACTGAAGCTTTCTTT.

The rearrangement joins TRBV9 to TRBJ1-4; 9 bases agree with TRBD1. The CDR3 consists of 19 residues. With 4 bases clipped from V and 0 bases from J, the junction kept 13 bases outside the gene matches. Germline CDR1 and CDR2: SGDLS and YYNGEE. The CDR3 spells CASSKNIPGQGATNEKLFF. The CDR3, as DNA: TGTGCCAGCAGCAAAAATATTCCGGGACAGGGAGCAACTAATGAAAAACTGTTTTTT. Full variable domain (remainder filled in from reference TRBV9 and TRBJ1-4): DSGVTQTPKHLITATGQRVTLRCSPRSGDLSVYWYQQSLDQGLQFLIQYYNGEERAKGNILERFSAQQFPDLHSELNLSSLELGDSALYFCASSKNIPGQGATNEKLFFGSGTQLSVL.

This clonotype appeared many times. The chain combines TRBV30 with TRBJ2-1; no firm D call. The CDR3 spans 13 residues. Trimming took 8 bases from V and 2 from J, leaving 13 bases between them. From germline, CDR1 is GTSNPN and CDR2 SVGIG (reference sequence). The CDR3 nucleotides read TGTGCCGGCCAACTTCAAACCTACAATGAGCAGTTCTTC. Translated, it gives CAGQLQTYNEQFF.